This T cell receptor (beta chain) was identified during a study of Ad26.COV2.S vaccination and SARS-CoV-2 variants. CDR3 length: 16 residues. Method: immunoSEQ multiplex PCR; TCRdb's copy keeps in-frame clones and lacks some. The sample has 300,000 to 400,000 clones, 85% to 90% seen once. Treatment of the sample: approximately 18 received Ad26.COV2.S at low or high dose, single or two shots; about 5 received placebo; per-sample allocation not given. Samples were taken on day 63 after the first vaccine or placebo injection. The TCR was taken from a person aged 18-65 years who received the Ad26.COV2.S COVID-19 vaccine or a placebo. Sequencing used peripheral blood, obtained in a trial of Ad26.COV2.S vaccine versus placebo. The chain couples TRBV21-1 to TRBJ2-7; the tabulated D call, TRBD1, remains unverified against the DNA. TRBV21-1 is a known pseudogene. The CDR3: CASSPQGTGCSYEQYF. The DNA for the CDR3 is TGTGCCAGCAGCCCCCAAGGGACAGGGTGTTCCTACGAGCAGTACTTC.